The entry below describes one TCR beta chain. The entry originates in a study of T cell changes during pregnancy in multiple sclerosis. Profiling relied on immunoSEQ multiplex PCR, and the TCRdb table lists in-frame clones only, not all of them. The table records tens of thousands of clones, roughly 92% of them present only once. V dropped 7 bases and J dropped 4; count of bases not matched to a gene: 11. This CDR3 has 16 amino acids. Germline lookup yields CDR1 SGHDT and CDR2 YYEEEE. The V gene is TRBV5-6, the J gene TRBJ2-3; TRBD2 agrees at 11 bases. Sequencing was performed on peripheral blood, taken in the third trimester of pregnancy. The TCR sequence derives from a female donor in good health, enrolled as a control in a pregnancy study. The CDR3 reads CASGLLASGGSDTQYF. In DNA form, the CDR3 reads TGTGCCAGCGGACTCCTCGCTAGCGGGGGGTCAGATACGCAGTATTTT. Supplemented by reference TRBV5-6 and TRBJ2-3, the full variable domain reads DAGVTQSPTHLIKTRGQQVTLRCSPKSGHDTVSWYQQALGQGPQFIFQYYEEEERQRGNFPDRFSGHQFPNYSSELNVNALLLGDSALYLCASGLLASGGSDTQYFGPGTRLTVL.